This is a list of T cell receptor beta chains from one sample in a study of identical twins. TCRdb independently ran MiXCR on the 5' RACE reads; one entry per CDR3 protein. This sample has roughly 540,000 distinct CDR3 sequences, with around 20% found just once. These data also featured in a second study, about T cells expressing NK-cell markers.

Sequencing input: CD4+ T cells sorted from blood. Receptors originate from a woman aged 18-29 years in good health. The CDR3 runs from the conserved cysteine through the conserved F or W.

>TRBJ1-1|TRBV29-1
CSARQGAIGNTEAFF
>TRBJ2-1|TRBV12-3/TRBV12-4
CASSLLGGDQFF
>TRBJ1-1|TRBV15
CATSSKRQGRGVTEAFF
>TRBJ1-4|TRBV20-1
CSARTSGSNEKLFF
>TRBJ2-1|TRBV9
CASSVVRGPSGAEQFF
>TRBJ2-2|TRBV6-5
CASSYSFRNAQPTGELFF
>TRBJ1-1|TRBV5-1
CASSPGGGLNTEAFF
>TRBJ1-1|TRBV20-1
CSARTGRPNTEAFF
>TRBJ2-7|TRBV7-6
CASSLGSTLEQYF
>TRBJ2-3|TRBV3-1
CASSQGVDTQYF
>TRBJ2-7|TRBV20-1
CSATGTVPSYEQYF
>TRBJ2-6|TRBV12-3/TRBV12-4
CASRPLTGAGGANVLTF
>TRBJ2-1|TRBV20-1
CSARGQGVQFF
>TRBJ2-2|TRBV3-1
CASSQAGGAGELFF
>TRBJ2-7|TRBV6-5
CASSYSFWDRREQYF
>TRBJ2-7|TRBV20-1
CSATGDTELYEQYF
>TRBJ1-2|TRBV12-3/TRBV12-4
CASSFRGNTNYGYTF
>TRBJ1-2|TRBV7-9
CASSRRTGPTNYGYTF
>TRBJ1-2|TRBV29-1
CSVEEAEGAGYGYTF
>TRBJ1-2|TRBV20-1
CSAFIPGTGGELNYGYTF
>TRBJ2-7|TRBV7-2
CASSFRAGLAYEQYF